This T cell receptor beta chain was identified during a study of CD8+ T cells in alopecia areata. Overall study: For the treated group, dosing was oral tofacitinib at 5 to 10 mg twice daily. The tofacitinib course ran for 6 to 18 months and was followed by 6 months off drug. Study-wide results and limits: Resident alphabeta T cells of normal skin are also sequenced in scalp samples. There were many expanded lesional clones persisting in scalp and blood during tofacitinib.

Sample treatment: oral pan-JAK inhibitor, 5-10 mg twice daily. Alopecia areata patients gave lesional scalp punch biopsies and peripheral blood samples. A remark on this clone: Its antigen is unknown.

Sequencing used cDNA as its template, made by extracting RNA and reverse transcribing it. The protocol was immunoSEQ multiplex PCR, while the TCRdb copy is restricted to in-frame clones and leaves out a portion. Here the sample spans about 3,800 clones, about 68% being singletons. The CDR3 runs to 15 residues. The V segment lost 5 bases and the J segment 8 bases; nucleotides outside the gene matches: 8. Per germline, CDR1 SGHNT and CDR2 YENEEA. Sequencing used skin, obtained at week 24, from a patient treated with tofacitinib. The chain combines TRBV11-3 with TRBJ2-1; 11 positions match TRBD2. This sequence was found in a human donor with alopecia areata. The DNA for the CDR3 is TGTGCCAGCAGCCGTACTAGCGGGGGAGTAGATGAGCAGTTCTTC. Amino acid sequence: CASSRTSGGVDEQFF.